Following are 24 T cell receptor beta chains from one sample sequenced in a study of molecular identifiers for immune sequencing clone quantification. TCRdb itself ran the PCR reads through MiXCR, one entry per CDR3 protein. The data hold a few hundred thousand distinct CDR3 sequences, with about 22% observed a single time. The sample taken for sequencing was naive CD8+ T cells from blood, with Jurkat cell RNA spiked in. Subset reported: FACS-sorted CD8+CD4-CCR7+CD45RA+ naive T cells. The origin of the receptors is a human donor in good health. Some libraries in this study had Jurkat cell RNA spiked in.

This clonotype showed up many times. The gene calls are TRBV27 and TRBJ2-3; D is possibly TRBD1 (5 bases). CDR1 and CDR2 from the germline V gene are MNHEY and SMNVEV (reference sequence). This CDR3 contains 13 residues. V gave up 4 bases and J gave up 4 bases, with 9 bases separating them. The CDR3 sequence: CASSWAGPDTQYF. The CDR3 bases are TGTGCCAGCAGTTGGGCAGGGCCAGATACGCAGTATTTT.

The chain is built from TRBV7-9 and TRBJ2-7; 8 bases agree with TRBD1. This CDR3 spans 15 amino acids. Germline CDR1 and CDR2: SEHNR and FQNEAQ (reference sequence). The junction had 9 bases not matched to a gene; V was cut back by 7 bases and J by 1 base. CDR3: CASTEGQGRSYEQYF. CDR3 in DNA: TGTGCCAGCACCGAAGGACAGGGTAGGTCCTACGAGCAGTACTTC.

This clonotype was picked up many times. The rearrangement uses TRBV2 and TRBJ2-2; D gene unclear. The V end was cut by 3 bases, the J end by 2 bases, with 10 bases between. The CDR3 loop spans 15 amino acids. Germline CDR1 SNHLY, CDR2 FYNNEI. The CDR3 here is CASSDPGLNTGELFF. CDR3 DNA: TGTGCCAGCAGTGATCCTGGCTTAAACACCGGGGAGCTGTTTTTT.

This clonotype was counted ten times or more. This chain links TRBV20-1 with TRBJ1-5; no clear D gene. Germline V gene sequence: CDR1 DFQATT, CDR2 SNEGSKA (reference sequence). There are 16 residues in the CDR3. V gave up 0 bases and J gave up 2 bases, with 14 bases separating them. CDR3 in amino acids: CSARDLLGPGNQPQHF. CDR3 sequence (DNA): TGCAGTGCTAGAGATCTTTTAGGGCCGGGCAATCAGCCCCAGCATTTT.

Note on this clonotype: This may be a read error: a much more frequent sequence differs by one nucleotide. The chain couples TRBV4-1 to TRBJ2-3, with 11 bases matching TRBD2. The CDR3 has 17 amino acids. Germline V gene sequence: CDR1 MGHRA, CDR2 YSYEKL. CDR3 bases: TGCGCCAGCAGCCAAGTTCCGGCTAGCGGGGGGAGAGATACGCAGTGTTTT. Amino acids: CASSQVPASGGRDTQCF.

This clonotype was picked up many times. This chain joins TRBV12-3 or TRBV12-4 and TRBJ1-5, with D tentatively TRBD1 (6 bases). Between the trimmed V and J ends, which lost 5 bases and 11 bases, there was a span of 19 bases. This CDR3 is built from 14 residues. This CDR3 reads CASSTQGPIDAQHF. The CDR3 DNA sequence: TGTGCCAGCAGTACACAGGGACCTATTGATGCCCAGCATTTT.

The V gene is TRBV11-2, the J gene TRBJ2-7; 7 bases fit TRBD1. Germline values: CDR1 SGHAT, CDR2 FQNNGV. Trimming removed 2 bases from V and 5 bases from J; junction bases left unmatched: 3. This CDR3 is built from 13 residues. The DNA of the CDR3 is TGTGCCAGCAGCTTAACAGGGGCCCACGAGCAGTACTTC. Amino acids: CASSLTGAHEQYF.

About this clonotype: A much bigger clone sits one base away, suggesting this may be a read error. This chain joins TRBV24-1 and TRBJ2-1, with 9 bases lining up with TRBD1. Germline CDR1 reads KGHDR; CDR2 reads SFDVKD. This CDR3 has 16 amino acids. CDR3 nucleotides: TGTGCCATCAGTGATTCCCACAGGGGGCCCGGGAATGAGCAGTTCTTC. It encodes CAISDSHRGPGNEQFF.

This clonotype was seen more than once but under ten times. The chain recombines TRBV9 with TRBJ2-7, with a weak D call TRBD2 (5 bases). CDR3 length: 15 amino acids. Trimming pared 4 bases from V and 2 bases from J, leaving 16 bases between. Germline CDR1 reads SGDLS; CDR2 reads YYNGEE. The CDR3 sequence: CASSPRFTGTYEQYF. The CDR3 DNA follows: TGTGCCAGCAGCCCAAGGTTCACCGGGACCTACGAGCAGTACTTC.

The chain combines TRBV9 with TRBJ2-2; D is unclear. CDR1 is SGDLS, CDR2 YYNGEE, per germline. This CDR3 is 15 amino acids long. The V end lost 0 bases, the J end lost 7 bases, and 13 bases lay between the germline ends. CDR3 nucleotides: TGTGCCAGCAGCGTAGAACAGCCCCTTGTCGGGGAGCTGTTTTTT. This sequence encodes CASSVEQPLVGELFF.

This clonotype was detected many times. The rearrangement uses TRBV28 and TRBJ2-3, with TRBD1 matching over 9 bases. V shed 2 bases, J shed 5 bases, and the junction held 5 bases outside the gene matches. Germline V gene data show CDR1 as MDHEN and CDR2 as SYDVKM. The CDR3 is 15 amino acids. DNA of the CDR3: TGTGCCAGCAGTTTAACAGGGGGCGCGATAGATACGCAGTATTTT. Translated, it gives CASSLTGGAIDTQYF.

The chain couples TRBV7-9 to TRBJ2-7; no firm D call. Germline CDR1 and CDR2: SEHNR and FQNEAQ (reference sequence). V was cut by 1 base and J by 3 bases, with 7 bases left in between. The CDR3 runs to 13 residues. CDR3: CASSLVVSYEQYF. The CDR3 DNA reads as TGTGCCAGCAGCTTAGTGGTCAGCTACGAGCAGTACTTC.

This clonotype has at least ten counts. The V gene is TRBV5-4, the J gene TRBJ2-7; D unresolved. The length of the CDR3 is 14 residues. Germline CDR1 SGHNT, CDR2 YYREEE (reference sequence). V gave up 0 bases and J gave up 2 bases, with 9 bases separating them. CDR3 DNA: TGTGCCAGCAGCTTGGCAGCTTCCGCCTACGAGCAGTACTTC. Encoded protein: CASSLAASAYEQYF.

This clonotype has ten or more counts. The chain combines TRBV7-9 with TRBJ1-2, with unresolved D. The CDR3 contains 14 residues. V gave up 2 bases and J gave up 7 bases, with 14 bases separating them. Germline CDR1 reads SEHNR; CDR2 reads FQNEAQ (reference sequence). The CDR3 bases are TGTGCCAGCAGCTTACTCTTGGAGGAGTCTGGCTACACCTTC. Amino acid sequence: CASSLLLEESGYTF.

A few counts support this clonotype. V is TRBV12-3 or TRBV12-4 and J is TRBJ2-1; maybe TRBD2 (7 bases). The CDR3 contains 16 residues. Trimming took off 6 bases at V and 13 bases at J, with 28 bases between the two ends. This chain's CDR3 is CASSQWGGAGKENQFF. Here the CDR3 DNA reads TGTGCCAGCAGCCAATGGGGGGGGGCAGGGAAAGAGAATCAGTTCTTC.

This clonotype was recorded many times. The V and J genes are TRBV7-9 and TRBJ1-2, with D uncertain. The CDR3 extends over 11 amino acids. Germline V lookup: CDR1 SEHNR, CDR2 FQNEAQ (reference sequence). The V end lost 8 bases, the J end lost 4 bases, and 8 bases lay between the germline ends. CDR3 region: CASRESYGYTF. In DNA, the CDR3 is TGTGCCAGCCGGGAGAGCTATGGCTACACCTTC.

This clonotype appeared a few times. The V and J genes are TRBV7-9 and TRBJ2-7, with 7 bases aligning to TRBD2. The CDR3 runs to 15 residues. Trimming removed 10 bases from V and 1 base from J; junction bases left unmatched: 13. Per the germline V gene, CDR1 is SEHNR and CDR2 is FQNEAQ (reference sequence). The CDR3: CATSPLGRVSYEQYF. CDR3 DNA sequence: TGTGCCACCTCGCCGCTAGGGAGGGTATCCTACGAGCAGTACTTC.

The chain carries TRBV7-6 and TRBJ2-2, with 11 bases that match TRBD2. Germline CDR1 is SGHVS and CDR2 is FNYEAQ. V was pared by 4 bases and J by 3 bases, with 7 bases of the junction left unmatched. The CDR3 covers 17 residues. The CDR3 region has the DNA TGTGCCAGCAGCTCAGTGGCTAGCGGGAGGTACACCGGGGAGCTGTTTTTT. Residues: CASSSVASGRYTGELFF.

This clonotype was counted ten times or more. The J gene is TRBJ2-7, the V gene TRBV6-6; TRBD1 might be the D (6 bases). Deletions cut 2 bases from V and 7 bases from J, with 12 bases between. The CDR3 is made up of 13 amino acids. Germline V CDR1 and CDR2: MNHNY, SVGAGI (reference sequence). The CDR3 protein is CASSYPGALEQYF. CDR3 nucleotide sequence: TGTGCCAGCAGTTACCCAGGGGCTCTGGAGCAGTACTTC.

This clonotype was picked up many times. V gene TRBV28 combines with J gene TRBJ2-5, with 9 bases lining up with TRBD1. This CDR3 has 13 residues. J gave up 6 bases and V 4 bases, and 3 bases lay outside the gene matches. Germline V gives CDR1 MDHEN, CDR2 SYDVKM. The CDR3 sequence: CASSWDRVKTQYF. The CDR3 DNA reads as TGTGCCAGCAGTTGGGACAGGGTCAAGACCCAGTACTTC. Supplemented by reference TRBV28 and TRBJ2-5, the full variable domain reads DVKVTQSSRYLVKRTGEKVFLECVQDMDHENMFWYRQDPGLGLRLIYFSYDVKMKEKGDIPEGYSVSREKKERFSLILESASTNQTSMYLCASSWDRVKTQYFGPGTRLLVL.

This rearrangement joins TRBV20-1 to TRBJ2-1; 9 nucleotides line up with TRBD2. The length of the CDR3 is 15 residues. V dropped 2 bases and J dropped 9; count of bases not matched to a gene: 11. Per the germline V gene, CDR1 is DFQATT and CDR2 is SNEGSKA (reference sequence). The CDR3 spells CSARPIAGDGVEQFF. CDR3 coding DNA: TGCAGTGCTAGACCGATAGCGGGAGATGGGGTTGAGCAGTTCTTC.

In regard to this clonotype: Being one base from a much bigger clone, this may be a read error. Written as DNA, the CDR3 is TGTGCCAGCAGCCTTAGTAGCAGGGGCCCCCACGGCGAGCAGTACTTC. Translated, it gives CASSLSSRGPHGEQYF. This chain links TRBV7-2 with TRBJ2-7; weak D call: TRBD1 (6 bases). CDR1 SGHTA and CDR2 FQGNSA come from the germline V gene. The CDR3 extends over 16 amino acids. Trimming cost V 5 bases and J 6 bases, with 23 bases left between them.

This clonotype has a handful of counts. The genes are TRBV11-2 and TRBJ2-1, with 7 bases that match TRBD2. CDR3 length: 16 residues. The germline V gene encodes CDR1 SGHAT and CDR2 FQNNGV. The J segment lost 3 bases and the V segment lost 1 base, leaving 6 bases of the junction unmatched. CDR3 nucleotides: TGTGCCAGCAGCTTAGGGGCTAGCGGCTACTACAATGAGCAGTTCTTC. It yields the protein CASSLGASGYYNEQFF. The full variable domain, in which reference TRBV11-2 and TRBJ2-1 provide the parts outside the CDR3, is EAGVAQSPRYKIIEKRQSVAFWCNPISGHATLYWYQQILGQGPKLLIQFQNNGVVDDSQLPKDRFSAERLKGVDSTLKIQPAKLEDSAVYLCASSLGASGYYNEQFFGPGTRLTVL.

This clonotype was picked up a small number of times. The chain couples TRBV12-3 or TRBV12-4 to TRBJ1-1, with 7 bases lining up with TRBD1. The ends lost 2 bases at V and 1 base at J; junction bases unmatched: 7. The CDR3 totals 16 residues. The CDR3 DNA reads TGTGCCAGCAGTTTATCTGCAGGGGGAGCGAACACTGAAGCTTTCTTT. This translates into CASSLSAGGANTEAFF.